This T cell receptor (beta chain) stems from a study of OX40 agonist ivuxolimab in advanced cancers. Study in general: The patients received agonistic anti-OX40 (CD134) antibody ivuxolimab. Patients received intravenous ivuxolimab every 2 weeks at 0.01 to 10 mg/kg. Three dose-escalation patients had partial responses: one with hepatocellular carcinoma and two with cutaneous melanoma.

Assay: immunoSEQ multiplex PCR; the TCRdb copy retains only in-frame clones and omits some. This sample has around 66,000 clones, with nearly 90% found just once. The sequencing here drew on CD4+ or CD8+ T cells sorted from blood, taken in a trial of the OX40 agonist ivuxolimab. The TCR sequence derives from an adult with an advanced solid tumor such as melanoma, head and neck, liver or kidney cancer.

Here the CDR3 DNA reads TGTGCCAGCAGCTTGACAGGGGGCGCAGGAGGGGAGCTGTTTTTT. It encodes CASSLTGGAGGELFF. The chain is built from TRBV7-9 and TRBJ2-2, with TRBD1 identical over 10 bases. After removal of 3 bases from V and 8 bases from J, the junction contained 6 bases not matched to a gene. CDR1 is SEHNR and CDR2 is FQNEAQ in the germline V gene (reference sequence). CDR3 length: 15 amino acids.